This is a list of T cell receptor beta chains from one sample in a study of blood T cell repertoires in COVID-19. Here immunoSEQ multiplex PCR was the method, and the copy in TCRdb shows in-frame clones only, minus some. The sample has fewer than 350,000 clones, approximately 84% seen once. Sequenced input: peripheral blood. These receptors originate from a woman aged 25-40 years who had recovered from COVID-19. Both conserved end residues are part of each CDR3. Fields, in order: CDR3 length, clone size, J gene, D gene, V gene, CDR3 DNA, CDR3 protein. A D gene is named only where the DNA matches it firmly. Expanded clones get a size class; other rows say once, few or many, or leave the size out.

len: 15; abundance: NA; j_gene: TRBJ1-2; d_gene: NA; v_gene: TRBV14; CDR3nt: TGTGCCAGCAGCCAAGACGGTTTATTTACCTATGGCTACACCTTC; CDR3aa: CASSQDGLFTYGYTF
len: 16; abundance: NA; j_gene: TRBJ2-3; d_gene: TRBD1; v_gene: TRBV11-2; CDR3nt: TGTGCCAGCAGCTTGAGAGGGGGCAAGGGCACAGATACGCAGTATTTT; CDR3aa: CASSLRGGKGTDTQYF
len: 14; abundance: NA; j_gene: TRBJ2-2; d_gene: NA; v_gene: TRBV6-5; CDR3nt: TGTGCCAGCAGTTACGGTAGTCTCCCCGGGGAGCTGTTTTTT; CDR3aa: CASSYGSLPGELFF
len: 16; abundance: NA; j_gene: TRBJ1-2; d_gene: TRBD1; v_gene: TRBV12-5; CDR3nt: TGTGCTAGTGGTTTGGTATGGGGACAGGGGTCTGAGGGCTACACCTTC; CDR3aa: CASGLVWGQGSEGYTF
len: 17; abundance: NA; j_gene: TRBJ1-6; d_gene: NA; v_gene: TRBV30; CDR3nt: TGTGCCTGGAGTTCAGTCGTTGACAGCTCCTATAATTCACCCCTCCACTTT; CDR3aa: CAWSSVVDSSYNSPLHF
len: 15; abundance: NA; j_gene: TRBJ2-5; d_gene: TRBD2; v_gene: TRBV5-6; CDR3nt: TGTGCCAGCAGCTTGGCTAGCGGGTTCCAAGAGACCCAGTACTTC; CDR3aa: CASSLASGFQETQYF
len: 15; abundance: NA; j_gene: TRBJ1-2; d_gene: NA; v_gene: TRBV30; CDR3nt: TGTGCCTGGAGTGTGCCTCGGACAGTCTTTTATGGCTACACCTTC; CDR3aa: CAWSVPRTVFYGYTF
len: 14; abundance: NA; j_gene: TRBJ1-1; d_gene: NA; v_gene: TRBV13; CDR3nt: TGTGCCAGCAGCTCCCCCACAGGGACCACTGAAGCTTTCTTT; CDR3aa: CASSSPTGTTEAFF
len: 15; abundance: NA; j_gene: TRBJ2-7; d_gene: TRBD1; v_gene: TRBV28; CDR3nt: TGTGCCAGCGCCCGGACGGGACAGGGCCCCTACGAGCAGTACTTC; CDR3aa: CASARTGQGPYEQYF
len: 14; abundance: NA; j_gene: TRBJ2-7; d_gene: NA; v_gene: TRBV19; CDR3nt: TGTGCCAGTAGTACGGGTCACCTGGTGGGTGAGCAGTACTTC; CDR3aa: CASSTGHLVGEQYF
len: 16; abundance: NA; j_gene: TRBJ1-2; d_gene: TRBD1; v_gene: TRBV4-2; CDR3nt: TGTGCCAGCAGCCAAGATGGTCAGGGGGCCCTTTATGGCTACACCTTC; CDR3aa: CASSQDGQGALYGYTF
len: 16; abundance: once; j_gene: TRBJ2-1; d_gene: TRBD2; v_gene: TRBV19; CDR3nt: TGTGCCAGTAGTGCGTTAGCGGGAGGGCCGGTTAATGAGCAGTTCTTC; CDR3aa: CASSALAGGPVNEQFF
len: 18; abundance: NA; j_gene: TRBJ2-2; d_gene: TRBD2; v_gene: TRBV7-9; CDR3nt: TGTGCCAGCAGCTTATCGGCTAGCGGGGGTATAAACACCGGGGAGCTGTTTTTT; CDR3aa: CASSLSASGGINTGELFF
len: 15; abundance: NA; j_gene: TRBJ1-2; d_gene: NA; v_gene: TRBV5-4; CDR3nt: TGTGCCAGCAGCTTGGCAGGGGTAGCAATCTATGGCTACACCTTC; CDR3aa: CASSLAGVAIYGYTF
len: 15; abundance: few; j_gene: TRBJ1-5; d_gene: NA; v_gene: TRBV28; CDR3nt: TGTGCCAGCAGGGGGGGATCCAGGGGCAATCAGCCCCAGCATTTT; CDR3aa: CASRGGSRGNQPQHF
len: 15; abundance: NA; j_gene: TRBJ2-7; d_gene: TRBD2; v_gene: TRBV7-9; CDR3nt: TGTGCCAGCAGCCCCCCGTGGGAGGGGAGGTACGAGCAGTACTTC; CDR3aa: CASSPPWEGRYEQYF
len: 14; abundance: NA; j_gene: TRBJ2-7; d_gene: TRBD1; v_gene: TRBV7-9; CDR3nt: TGTGCCAGCAGCCCCGGGACAGGCACCTACGAGCAGTACTTC; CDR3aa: CASSPGTGTYEQYF
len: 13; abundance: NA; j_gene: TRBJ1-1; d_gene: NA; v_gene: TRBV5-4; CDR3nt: TGTGCCAGCAGCCTTGACAGGAACACTGAAGCTTTCTTT; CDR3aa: CASSLDRNTEAFF
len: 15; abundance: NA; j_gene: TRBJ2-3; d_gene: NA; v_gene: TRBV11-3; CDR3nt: TGTGCCAGCAGCTCCCTTTGGGGGGACACAGATACGCAGTATTTT; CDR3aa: CASSSLWGDTDTQYF
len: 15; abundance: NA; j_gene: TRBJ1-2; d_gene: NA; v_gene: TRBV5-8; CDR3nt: TGTGCCAGCAGCTTGCCTCAGAGGGTTAACTATGGCTACACCTTC; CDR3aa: CASSLPQRVNYGYTF
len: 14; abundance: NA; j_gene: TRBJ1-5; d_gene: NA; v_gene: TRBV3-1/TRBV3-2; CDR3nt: TGTGCCAGCAGCCTGTCAGGGAGCAATCAGCCCCAGCATTTT; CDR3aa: CASSLSGSNQPQHF
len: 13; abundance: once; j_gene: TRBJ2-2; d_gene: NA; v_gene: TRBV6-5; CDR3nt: TGTGCCAGTAAGACTAGTGTGCCCGGGGAGCTGTTTTTT; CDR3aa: CASKTSVPGELFF
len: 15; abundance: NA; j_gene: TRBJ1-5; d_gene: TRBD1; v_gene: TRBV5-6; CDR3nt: TGTGCCAGCAGCTCGGGACAGTTTGTGAGTCAGCCCCAGCATTTT; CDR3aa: CASSSGQFVSQPQHF
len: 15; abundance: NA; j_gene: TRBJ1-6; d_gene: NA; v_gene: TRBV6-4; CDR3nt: TGTGCCAGCAGTGGACAGGCGTCCTATAATTCACCCCTCCACTTT; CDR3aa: CASSGQASYNSPLHF
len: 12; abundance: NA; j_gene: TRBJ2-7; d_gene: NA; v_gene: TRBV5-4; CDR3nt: TGTGCCAGCAGCTACTCAAGCTACGAGCAGTACTTC; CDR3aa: CASSYSSYEQYF
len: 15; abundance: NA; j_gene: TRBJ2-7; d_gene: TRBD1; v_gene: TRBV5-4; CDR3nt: TGTGCCAGCAGCTTGCCCGGGACAGGGTCCTACGAGCAGTACTTC; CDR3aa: CASSLPGTGSYEQYF
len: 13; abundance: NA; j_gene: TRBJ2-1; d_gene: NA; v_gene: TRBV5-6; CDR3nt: TGTGCCAGCAGCTTGTCAGGGTACAATGAGCAGTTCTTC; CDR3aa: CASSLSGYNEQFF
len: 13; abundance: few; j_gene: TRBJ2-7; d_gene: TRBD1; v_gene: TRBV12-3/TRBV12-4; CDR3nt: TGTGCCAGCAGTAGGACAGGGGGCTACGAGCAGTACTTC; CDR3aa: CASSRTGGYEQYF
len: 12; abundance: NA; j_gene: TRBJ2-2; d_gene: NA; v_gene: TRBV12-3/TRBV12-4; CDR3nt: TGTGCCAGCCGAACAGGCACCGGGGAGCTGTTTTTT; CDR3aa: CASRTGTGELFF
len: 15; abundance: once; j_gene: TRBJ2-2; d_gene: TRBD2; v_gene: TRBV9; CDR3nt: TGTGCCAGCAGCGTATTTGGGGAGGGCGACGGGGAGCTGTTTTTT; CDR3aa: CASSVFGEGDGELFF
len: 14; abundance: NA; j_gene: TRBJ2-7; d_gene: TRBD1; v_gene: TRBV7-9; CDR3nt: TGTGCCAGCAGCTTTGAGACAGGGGTCTACGAGCAGTACTTC; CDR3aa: CASSFETGVYEQYF
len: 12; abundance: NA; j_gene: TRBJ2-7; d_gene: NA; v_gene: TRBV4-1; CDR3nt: TGCGCCAGCAGCCAGAGTTCCTACGAGCAGTACTTC; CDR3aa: CASSQSSYEQYF
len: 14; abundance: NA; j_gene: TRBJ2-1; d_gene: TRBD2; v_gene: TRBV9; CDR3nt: TGTGCCAGCAGCGTAGCGGGAGGGGCGGATGAGCAGTTCTTC; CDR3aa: CASSVAGGADEQFF
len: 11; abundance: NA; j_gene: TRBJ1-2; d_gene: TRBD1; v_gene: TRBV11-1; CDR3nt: TGTGCCAGCAGCTCACAGGGGGCCTACACCTTC; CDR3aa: CASSSQGAYTF
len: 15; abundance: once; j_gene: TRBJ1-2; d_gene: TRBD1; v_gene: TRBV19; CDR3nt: TGTGCCAGTAGTCCAGCGGACAGGGGGCCTGATGGCTACACCTTC; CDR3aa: CASSPADRGPDGYTF
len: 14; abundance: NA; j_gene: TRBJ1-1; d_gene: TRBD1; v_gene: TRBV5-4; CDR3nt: TGTGCCAGCAGCGTAGACAGGGGGAGCACTGAAGCTTTCTTT; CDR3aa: CASSVDRGSTEAFF
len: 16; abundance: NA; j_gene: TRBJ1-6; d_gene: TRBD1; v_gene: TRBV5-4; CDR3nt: TGTGCCAGCAGCTTGGGGGTCGGACAGGGGAGTTCACCCCTCCACTTT; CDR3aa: CASSLGVGQGSSPLHF
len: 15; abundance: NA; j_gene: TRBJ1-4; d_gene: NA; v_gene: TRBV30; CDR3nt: TGTGCCTGGAGCCCACGGGGGAGGGACCGGGAAAAACTGTTTTTT; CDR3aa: CAWSPRGRDREKLFF
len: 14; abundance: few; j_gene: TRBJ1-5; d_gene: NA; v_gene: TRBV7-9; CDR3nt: TGTGCCAGCAGCGAAGGGGTCCCACCTCAGCCCCAGCATTTT; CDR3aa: CASSEGVPPQPQHF
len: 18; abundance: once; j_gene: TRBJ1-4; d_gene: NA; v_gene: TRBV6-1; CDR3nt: TGTGCCAGCAGTGTCGTGGGGATTCTAGCGATAGATAATGAAAAACTGTTTTTT; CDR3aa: CASSVVGILAIDNEKLFF
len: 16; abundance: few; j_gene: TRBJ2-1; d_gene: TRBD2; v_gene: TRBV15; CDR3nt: TGTGCCACCAGCAGAGAACGGCTAGCGGGAGGGAATGAGCAGTTCTTC; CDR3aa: CATSRERLAGGNEQFF
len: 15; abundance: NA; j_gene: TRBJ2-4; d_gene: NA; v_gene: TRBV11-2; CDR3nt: TGTGCCAGCAGCTTACAGCCTTCCGGGGTTAGCATTCAGTACTTC; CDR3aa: CASSLQPSGVSIQYF
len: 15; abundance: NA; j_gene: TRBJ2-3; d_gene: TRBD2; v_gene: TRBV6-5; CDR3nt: TGTGCCAGCACCATATTTGGGACTAACACAGATACGCAGTATTTT; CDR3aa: CASTIFGTNTDTQYF
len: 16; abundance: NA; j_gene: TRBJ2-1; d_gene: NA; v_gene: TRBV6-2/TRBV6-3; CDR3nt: TGTGCCAGCAGTTACTCTGCCCGGGACTCCTACAATGAGCAGTTCTTC; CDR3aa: CASSYSARDSYNEQFF
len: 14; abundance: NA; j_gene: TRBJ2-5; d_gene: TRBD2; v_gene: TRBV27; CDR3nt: TGTGCCAGCAGTTTTAGCGGGACGGAAGAGACCCAGTACTTC; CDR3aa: CASSFSGTEETQYF
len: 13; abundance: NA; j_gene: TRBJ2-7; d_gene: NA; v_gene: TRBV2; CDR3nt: TGTGCCAGCAGTGACCTGCCAGGTTACGAGCAGTACTTC; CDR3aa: CASSDLPGYEQYF
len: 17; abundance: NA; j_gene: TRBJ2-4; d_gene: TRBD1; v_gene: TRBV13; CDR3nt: TGTGCCAGCAGCTCTCCCGGGACAGGAGTAGCCAAAAACATTCAGTACTTC; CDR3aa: CASSSPGTGVAKNIQYF
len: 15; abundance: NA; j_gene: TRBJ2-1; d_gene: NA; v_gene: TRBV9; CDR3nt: TGTGCCAGCAGCGTAGATCTAACCTACTACAATGAGCAGTTCTTC; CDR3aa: CASSVDLTYYNEQFF
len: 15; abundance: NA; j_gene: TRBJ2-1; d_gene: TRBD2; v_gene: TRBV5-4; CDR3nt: TGTGCCAGCAGCTTGGGGACTAGCCCTGGGGGAGAGCAGTTCTTC; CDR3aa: CASSLGTSPGGEQFF
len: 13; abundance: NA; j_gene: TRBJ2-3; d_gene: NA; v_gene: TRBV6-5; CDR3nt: TGTGCCAGCAGTTTTACAGGGCCAGATACGCAGTATTTT; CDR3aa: CASSFTGPDTQYF
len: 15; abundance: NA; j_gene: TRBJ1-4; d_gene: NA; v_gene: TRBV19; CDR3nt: TGTGCCAGTAGTATCCCCTCCAGAGGTGGGGAAAAACTGTTTTTT; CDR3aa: CASSIPSRGGEKLFF
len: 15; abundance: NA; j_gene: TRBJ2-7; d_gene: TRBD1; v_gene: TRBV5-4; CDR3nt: TGTGCCAGCAGCTTGAACAGGGGGCTGGGTTACGAGCAGTACTTC; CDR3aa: CASSLNRGLGYEQYF
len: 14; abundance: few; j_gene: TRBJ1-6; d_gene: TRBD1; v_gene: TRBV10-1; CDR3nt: TGCGCCAGCAGTTCCGGGACAGGGGCTTCACCCCTCCACTTT; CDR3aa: CASSSGTGASPLHF
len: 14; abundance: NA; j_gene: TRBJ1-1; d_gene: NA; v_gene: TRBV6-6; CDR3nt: TGTGCCAGCAGAACTCAGGACAGCGGCACTGAAGCTTTCTTT; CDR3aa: CASRTQDSGTEAFF